Below are 28 T cell receptor beta chains sequenced from a single sample in a study of neurological immune-mediated disorders (dated by TCRdb to about 2019). According to the study, the label for this sample's time point signals: technical triplicate 2. The method behind the library was 5' RACE. Sequencing instrument: Illumina HiSeq 2500. TCRdb reprocessed the public reads (quality trimming at Q25 with fastp, clone calling with MiXCR) and kept in-frame beta chains. Merged by CDR3 protein, the rows form single entries marked with the most common genes and DNA. The sample data list 30,000 or so distinct CDR3 sequences, and 13% of these were observed just once. Of the sample, roughly 5.6% falls within the top ten clones. The sequenced material came from CD4+ T cells from blood. The receptor source for this set is a female donor with HTLV-1-associated myelopathy (HAM/TSP).

This clonotype has a count of ten or more. The chain recombines TRBV7-2 with TRBJ2-1; 10 bases align to TRBD2. The V and J ends lost 3 bases and 7 bases, in that order; junction bases with no gene match: 9. This CDR3 spans 16 amino acids. Germline V lookup: CDR1 SGHTA, CDR2 FQGNSA. The CDR3 protein is CASSLLSQRGGNEQFF. DNA of the CDR3: TGTGCCAGCAGCTTGCTTTCTCAGCGGGGGGGGAATGAGCAGTTCTTC.

The sample holds many counts of this clonotype. This sequence joins TRBV20-1 and TRBJ2-5, with a weak D call TRBD2 (6 bases). Between the trimmed V and J ends, which lost 6 bases and 5 bases, there was a span of 22 bases. Germline CDR1 and CDR2: DFQATT and SNEGSKA (reference sequence). The CDR3 is made up of 15 amino acids. This CDR3 reads CSAPQRAQRAETQYF. The CDR3 nucleotides read TGCAGTGCGCCTCAGCGGGCCCAGCGGGCGGAGACCCAGTACTTC.

This clonotype was recorded many times. Written as DNA, the CDR3 is TGCAGTGCTAGAAACGTCCAGGAGGCTAATGAAAAACTGTTTTTT. Encoded protein: CSARNVQEANEKLFF. The chain recombines TRBV20-1 with TRBJ1-4; no clear D. The germline V gene encodes CDR1 DFQATT and CDR2 SNEGSKA (reference sequence). Between the trimmed V and J ends, which lost 2 bases and 3 bases, there was a span of 13 bases. The CDR3 is made up of 15 amino acids.

This clonotype was counted at least ten times. The V gene is TRBV29-1, the J gene TRBJ1-2; 7 bases line up with TRBD1. This CDR3 comprises 14 residues. CDR1 and CDR2 (germline): SQVTM, ANQGSEA. V lost 0 bases, J lost 7 bases, and 8 bases stayed unmatched. The DNA of the CDR3 is TGCAGCGTTGAAGAACCAGGGGGATCAGGTGGCTACACCTTC. Translated, it gives CSVEEPGGSGGYTF.

The sample holds many counts of this clonotype. V gene TRBV29-1 combines with J gene TRBJ1-2; 9 positions match TRBD1. V shed 6 bases, J shed 2 bases, and the junction held 4 bases outside the gene matches. CDR3 size: 13 residues. Germline CDR1 SQVTM, CDR2 ANQGSEA. CDR3 in amino acids: CSVPGQGNYGYTF. CDR3 sequence (DNA): TGCAGCGTCCCGGGACAGGGAAACTATGGCTACACCTTC.

This clonotype was recorded at least ten times. The chain employs TRBV20-1 and TRBJ2-2; 7 bases agree with TRBD2. Germline CDR1 reads DFQATT; CDR2 reads SNEGSKA (reference sequence). This CDR3 has 18 amino acids. V gave up 0 bases and J gave up 2 bases; unmatched junction bases: 12. The CDR3 coding sequence is TGCAGTGCTAGAGATCCGAGGAGCGGGATCGGTAACACCGGGGAGCTGTTTTTT. This codes for CSARDPRSGIGNTGELFF.

As concerns this clonotype: An end of the junction differs from the germline gene, which may be a read error. The chain recombines TRBV20-1 with TRBJ2-7; D could derive from TRBD1 or TRBD2 (5 bases each). Germline values: CDR1 DFQATT, CDR2 SNEGSKA (reference sequence). The CDR3 sequence is 13 residues long. The CDR3 DNA follows: TGCAGTTCTAGAATCGAGGGGACCTACGATCAGTACTTC. It encodes CSSRIEGTYDQYF.

This clonotype was seen many times. The CDR3, as DNA: TGTGCCAGCAGCTTAGGTCGTGCAGGGTTCGGGGCCAACGTCCTGACTTTC. As protein: CASSLGRAGFGANVLTF. The chain combines TRBV11-2 with TRBJ2-6, with D tentatively TRBD1 (5 bases). This CDR3 has 17 residues. Germline V gene data show CDR1 as SGHAT and CDR2 as FQNNGV. V was trimmed by 1 base and J by 4 bases, leaving 14 bases between them.

The sample holds many counts of this clonotype. V gene TRBV4-2 combines with J gene TRBJ2-3, with D maybe TRBD2 (6 bases). V was shortened by 5 bases and J by 1 base, with 16 bases between the two germline ends. The germline gives CDR1 LGHNA, CDR2 YNFKEQ. CDR3 length: 16 residues. CDR3 DNA sequence: TGTGCCAGCAGCGGGTTTCTTGAGCGGGGCACAGATACGCAGTATTTT. Amino acids: CASSGFLERGTDTQYF.

This clonotype was counted at least ten times. The chain carries TRBV7-2 and TRBJ2-5, with D possibly TRBD2 on 6 matching bases. CDR3 length equals 15 residues. V shed 5 bases and J shed 2 bases, with 15 bases lying between them. Germline CDR1 and CDR2: SGHTA and FQGNSA. CDR3 DNA sequence: TGTGCCAGCAGCCCTCAAAGCGGGTTGCAAGAGACCCAGTACTTC. Its translation is CASSPQSGLQETQYF.

Many counts were recorded for this clonotype. V gene TRBV7-9 combines with J gene TRBJ1-1; TRBD1 might be the D (6 bases). Germline lookup yields CDR1 SEHNR and CDR2 FQNEAQ (reference sequence). The ends were cut back, 1 base at V and 7 bases at J, with 16 bases in the middle. The CDR3 has 15 residues. In DNA, the CDR3 is TGTGCCAGCAGCTTAGATATTGGGGGCTCAGGTGAAGCTTTCTTT. It is translated as CASSLDIGGSGEAFF.

There are many counts of this clonotype. V and J are TRBV14 and TRBJ1-2; 8 bases fit TRBD1. CDR3 size: 17 residues. V dropped 2 bases and J dropped 4; count of bases not matched to a gene: 12. Per the germline V gene, CDR1 is SGHDN and CDR2 is FVKESK. Here the CDR3 reads CASSQTLRPGTGYGYTF. DNA for the CDR3: TGTGCCAGCAGCCAAACCCTACGACCCGGGACAGGCTATGGCTACACCTTC.

This clonotype has ten or more counts. This chain uses TRBV24-1 with TRBJ2-4; 15 bases agree with TRBD2. Per the germline V gene, CDR1 is KGHDR and CDR2 is SFDVKD. The length of the CDR3 is 18 residues. With V trimmed by 0 bases and J by 13 bases, 12 bases remained unmatched. The CDR3 sequence is CATSDLLIWTSGRVVQYF. DNA of the CDR3: TGTGCCACCAGTGATTTGCTCATCTGGACTAGCGGGAGGGTAGTGCAGTACTTC.

This clonotype was detected ten times or more. V gene TRBV25-1 combines with J gene TRBJ2-1; TRBD1 aligns across 10 bases. Germline assignment: CDR1 MGHDK and CDR2 SYGVNS. The CDR3 spans 16 residues. Losses at the gene ends were 4 bases for V and 8 bases for J; bases not matched to a gene: 11. The CDR3 DNA reads TGTGCCAGCAGTGGAACTCCGGGACAGGGGATGGATGAGCAGTTCTTC. Translating gives CASSGTPGQGMDEQFF.

This clonotype has ten or more counts. The V call is TRBV20-1, the J call TRBJ1-6; D call uncertain. The CDR3 is 10 amino acids. Per germline, CDR1 DFQATT and CDR2 SNEGSKA (reference sequence). Trimming removed 5 bases from V and 11 bases from J, with 7 bases in between. CDR3: CSAYRAPLHF. The CDR3 coding sequence is TGCAGTGCTTACCGAGCACCCCTCCACTTT.

This clonotype was seen many times. The chain links TRBV29-1 to TRBJ2-1, with TRBD2 matching 7 bases. The germline CDR1 and CDR2 sequences are SQVTM and ANQGSEA. J lost 4 bases, V lost 7 bases, and 7 bases had no gene match. This CDR3 comprises 13 residues. The DNA of the CDR3 is TGCAGCGGGGACTACCGAGGTTACAATGAGCAGTTCTTC. It yields the protein CSGDYRGYNEQFF.

This clonotype was counted many times. The chain uses TRBV12-3 or TRBV12-4 and TRBJ1-5; no reliable D call. Trimming removed 3 bases from V and 6 bases from J, with 12 bases in between. This CDR3 spans 14 amino acids. CDR3 coding DNA: TGTGCCAGCAGTTTGGTAGGGCTTGGTCAGCCCCAGCATTTT. It yields the protein CASSLVGLGQPQHF.

The rearrangement joins TRBV20-1 to TRBJ2-7, with 9 positions matching TRBD1. The germline gives CDR1 DFQATT, CDR2 SNEGSKA (reference sequence). This CDR3 is 15 amino acids long. The V and J ends lost 6 bases and 1 base, in that order; junction bases with no gene match: 10. The CDR3: CSARPPGQGSYEQYF. The CDR3 DNA is TGCAGTGCCCGACCCCCCGGACAGGGGTCCTACGAGCAGTACTTC.

This clonotype was detected many times. The genes are TRBV20-1 and TRBJ2-1; 11 bases match TRBD2. The junction had 2 bases not matched to a gene; V was cut back by 3 bases and J by 4 bases. The CDR3 totals 14 residues. Looked up from germline, CDR1 is DFQATT and CDR2 is SNEGSKA (reference sequence). CDR3 bases: TGCAGTGCTAGTCTAGCGGGAGGTTACAATGAGCAGTTCTTC. Translating it yields CSASLAGGYNEQFF.

At least ten counts were recorded for this clonotype. This chain joins TRBV4-1 and TRBJ1-5; 8 bases line up with TRBD1. Germline trimming cut 0 bases from V and 3 bases from J; bases unmatched to any gene: 7. The CDR3 covers 17 residues. Germline CDR1 reads MGHRA; CDR2 reads YSYEKL. This chain's CDR3 is CASSQEPPGGFNQPQHF. Written as DNA, the CDR3 is TGCGCCAGCAGCCAAGAACCCCCAGGGGGCTTCAATCAGCCCCAGCATTTT.

In this sample, this clonotype turned up many times. The genes are TRBV29-1 and TRBJ1-1; 7 bases map to TRBD1. Trimming cost V 6 bases and J 7 bases; bases outside gene matches: 5. The germline CDR1 and CDR2 sequences are SQVTM and ANQGSEA. The length of the CDR3 is 11 residues. As DNA, the CDR3 is TGCAGCGTGGGTCGACAGGGTGAAGCTTTCTTT. Translation: CSVGRQGEAFF.

This clonotype was seen many times. The gene calls are TRBV6-6 and TRBJ1-6; D is perhaps TRBD1 (5 bases). This CDR3 has 14 amino acids. V lost 8 bases to trimming and J lost 6 bases, with 14 bases between them. The germline CDR1 and CDR2 sequences are MNHNY and SVGAGI (reference sequence). The CDR3 protein is CASGPGSGNSPLHF. The CDR3 DNA sequence: TGTGCCAGCGGTCCAGGGAGTGGTAATTCACCCCTCCACTTT.

The table lists this clonotype with many counts. The chain couples TRBV20-1 to TRBJ2-3, with 7 nucleotides matching TRBD2. This CDR3 spans 13 amino acids. Trimming at V came to 1 base and at J to 3 bases, leaving 1 base not matched to a gene. Germline CDR1 is DFQATT and CDR2 is SNEGSKA (reference sequence). CDR3 protein: CSARGSGTDTQYF. The CDR3 DNA follows: TGCAGTGCTAGAGGTAGCGGGACAGATACGCAGTATTTT.

In its sample, this clonotype was seen many times. The rearrangement joins TRBV15 to TRBJ1-4; TRBD1 is a possible D gene (6 bases). Per the germline V gene, CDR1 is LNHNV and CDR2 is YYDKDF (reference sequence). The CDR3 loop spans 16 amino acids. The V end lost 1 base, the J end lost 0 bases, and 9 bases lay between the germline ends. The CDR3 loop is CATSRGAGATNEKLFF. The CDR3 DNA is TGTGCCACCAGCAGAGGGGCAGGGGCAACTAATGAAAAACTGTTTTTT.

This clonotype was counted many times. The chain is built from TRBV10-3 and TRBJ2-7, with D possibly called TRBD1 or TRBD2 (5 bases each). Trimming removed 4 bases at V and 4 bases at J, with 14 bases between. Germline V gives CDR1 ENHRY, CDR2 SYGVKD. The CDR3 runs to 14 residues. The CDR3 region has the DNA TGTGCCATCAGTGGAGGGGAATCGGTGTACGAGCAGTACTTC. It yields the protein CAISGGESVYEQYF.

This clonotype was seen many times. This chain uses TRBV3-1 with TRBJ2-7, with 7 nucleotides matching TRBD1. V lost 4 bases to trimming and J lost 4 bases; unmatched junction nucleotides: 4. Germline lookup yields CDR1 LGHDT and CDR2 YNNKEL (reference sequence). This CDR3 region has 13 residues. CDR3 DNA: TGTGCCAGCAGCCGGGACAGTGATTACGAGCAGTACTTC. Encoded protein: CASSRDSDYEQYF.

This clonotype was found many times. The chain uses TRBV20-1 and TRBJ2-7; 10 nucleotides agree with TRBD2. This CDR3 has 13 residues. V lost 7 bases and J lost 3; bases outside the gene matches: 6. Per germline, CDR1 DFQATT and CDR2 SNEGSKA (reference sequence). This CDR3 reads CSVPVAGGYEQYF. The CDR3 nucleotides are TGCAGTGTCCCAGTAGCGGGGGGCTACGAGCAGTACTTC.

Relative to its sample, this clonotype is medium-sized. The chain combines TRBV20-1 with TRBJ2-5; 7 nucleotides agree with TRBD2. The CDR3 is 13 residues long. The V gene's germline CDR1 is DFQATT and CDR2 SNEGSKA (reference sequence). V was clipped by 5 bases and J by 3 bases; unmatched bases: 6. This CDR3 reads CSAFYLAEETQYF. CDR3 DNA: TGCAGTGCTTTCTACCTAGCGGAAGAGACCCAGTACTTC.